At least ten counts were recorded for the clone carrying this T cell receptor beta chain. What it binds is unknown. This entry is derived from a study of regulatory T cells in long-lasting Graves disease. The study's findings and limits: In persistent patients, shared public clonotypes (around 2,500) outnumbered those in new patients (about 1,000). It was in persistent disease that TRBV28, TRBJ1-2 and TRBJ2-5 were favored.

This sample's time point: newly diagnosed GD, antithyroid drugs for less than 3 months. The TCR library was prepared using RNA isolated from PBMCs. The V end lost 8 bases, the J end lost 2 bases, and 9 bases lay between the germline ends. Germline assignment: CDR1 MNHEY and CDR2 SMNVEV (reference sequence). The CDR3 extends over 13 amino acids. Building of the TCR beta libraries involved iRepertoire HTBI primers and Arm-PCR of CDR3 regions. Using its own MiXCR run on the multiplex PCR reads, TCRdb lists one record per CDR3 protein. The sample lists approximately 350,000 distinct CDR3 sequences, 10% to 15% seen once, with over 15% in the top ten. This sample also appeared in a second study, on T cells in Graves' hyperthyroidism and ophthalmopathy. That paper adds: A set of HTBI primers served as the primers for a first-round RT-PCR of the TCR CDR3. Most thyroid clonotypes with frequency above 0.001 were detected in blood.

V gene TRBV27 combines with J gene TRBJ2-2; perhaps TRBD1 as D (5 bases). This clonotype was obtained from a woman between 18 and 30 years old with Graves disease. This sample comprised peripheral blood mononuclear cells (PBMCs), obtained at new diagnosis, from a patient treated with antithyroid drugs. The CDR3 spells CASLGQNTGELFF. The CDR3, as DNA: TGTGCCAGCCTCGGACAAAACACCGGGGAGCTGTTTTTT.